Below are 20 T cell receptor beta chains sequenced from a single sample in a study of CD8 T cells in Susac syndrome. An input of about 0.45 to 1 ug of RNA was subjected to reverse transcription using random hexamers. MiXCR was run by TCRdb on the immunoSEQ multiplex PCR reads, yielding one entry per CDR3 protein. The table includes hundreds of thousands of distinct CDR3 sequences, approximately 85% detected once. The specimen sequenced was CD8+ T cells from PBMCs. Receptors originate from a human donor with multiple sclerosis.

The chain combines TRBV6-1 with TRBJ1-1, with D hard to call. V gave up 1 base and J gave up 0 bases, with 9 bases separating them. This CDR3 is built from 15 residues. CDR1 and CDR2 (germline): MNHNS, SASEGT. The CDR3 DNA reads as TGTGCCAGCAGTGAAGGGGTAGGGCTGAACACTGAAGCTTTCTTT. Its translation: CASSEGVGLNTEAFF.

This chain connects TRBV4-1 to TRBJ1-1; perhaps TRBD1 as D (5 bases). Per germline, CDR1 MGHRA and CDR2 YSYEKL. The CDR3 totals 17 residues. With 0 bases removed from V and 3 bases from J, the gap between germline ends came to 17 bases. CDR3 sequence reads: CASSQDIVGGVHTEAFF. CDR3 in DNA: TGCGCCAGCAGCCAAGATATTGTCGGGGGAGTTCACACTGAAGCTTTCTTT.

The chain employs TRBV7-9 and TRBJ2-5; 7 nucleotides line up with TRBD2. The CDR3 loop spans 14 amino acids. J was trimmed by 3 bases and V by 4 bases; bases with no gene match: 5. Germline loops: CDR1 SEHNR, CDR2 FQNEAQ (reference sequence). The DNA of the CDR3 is TGTGCCAGCAGCTCCGCGGGGAGGGAAGAGACCCAGTACTTC. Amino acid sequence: CASSSAGREETQYF.

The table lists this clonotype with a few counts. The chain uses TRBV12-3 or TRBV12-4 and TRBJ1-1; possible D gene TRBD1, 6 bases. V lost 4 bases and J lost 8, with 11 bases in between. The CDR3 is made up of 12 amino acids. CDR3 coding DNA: TGTGCCAGCAGTTGGGGCCAGGGGGAAGCTTTCTTT. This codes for CASSWGQGEAFF.

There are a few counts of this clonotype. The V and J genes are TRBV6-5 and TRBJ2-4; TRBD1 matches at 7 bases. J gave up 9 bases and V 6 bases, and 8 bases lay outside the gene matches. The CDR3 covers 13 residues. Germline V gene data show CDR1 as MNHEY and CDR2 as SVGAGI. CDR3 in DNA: TGTGCCAGCAGAGACTCAGGGGGTAGCATTCAGTACTTC. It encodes CASRDSGGSIQYF.

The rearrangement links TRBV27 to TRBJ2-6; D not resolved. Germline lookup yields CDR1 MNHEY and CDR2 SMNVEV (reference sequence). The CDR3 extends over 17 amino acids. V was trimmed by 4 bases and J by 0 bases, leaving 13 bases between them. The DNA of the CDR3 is TGTGCCAGCAGTTCCTTTACGACACTCTCTGGGGCCAACGTCCTGACTTTC. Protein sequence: CASSSFTTLSGANVLTF.

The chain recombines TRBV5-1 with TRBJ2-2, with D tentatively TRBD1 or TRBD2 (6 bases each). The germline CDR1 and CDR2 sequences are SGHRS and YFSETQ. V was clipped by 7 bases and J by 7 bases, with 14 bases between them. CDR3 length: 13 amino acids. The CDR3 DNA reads TGCGCCAGCGAAGGGGGGAAGAACGGGGAGCTGTTTTTT. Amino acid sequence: CASEGGKNGELFF.

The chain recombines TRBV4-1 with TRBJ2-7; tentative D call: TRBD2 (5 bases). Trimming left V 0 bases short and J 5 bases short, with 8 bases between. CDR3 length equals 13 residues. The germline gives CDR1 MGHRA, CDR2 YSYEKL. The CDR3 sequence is CASSQERGHEQYF. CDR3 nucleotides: TGCGCCAGCAGCCAAGAACGGGGTCACGAGCAGTACTTC.

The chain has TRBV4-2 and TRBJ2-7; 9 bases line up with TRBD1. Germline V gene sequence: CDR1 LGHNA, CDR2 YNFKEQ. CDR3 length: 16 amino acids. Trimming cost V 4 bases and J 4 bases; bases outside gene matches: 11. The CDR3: CASSPPPGQGLYEQYF. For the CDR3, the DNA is TGTGCCAGCAGCCCCCCTCCGGGACAGGGCCTTTACGAGCAGTACTTC.

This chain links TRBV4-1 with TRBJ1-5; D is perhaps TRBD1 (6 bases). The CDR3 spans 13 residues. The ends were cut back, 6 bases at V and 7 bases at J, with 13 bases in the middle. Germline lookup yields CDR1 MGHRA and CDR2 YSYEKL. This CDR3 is CASSPGQYQPQHF. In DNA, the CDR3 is TGCGCCAGCAGTCCCGGACAGTACCAGCCCCAGCATTTT.

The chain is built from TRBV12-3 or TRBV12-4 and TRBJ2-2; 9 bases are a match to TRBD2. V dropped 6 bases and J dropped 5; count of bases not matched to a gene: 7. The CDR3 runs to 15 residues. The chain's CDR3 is CASSGEAGGTGELFF. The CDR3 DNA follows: TGTGCCAGCAGCGGCGAAGCGGGGGGAACCGGGGAGCTGTTTTTT.

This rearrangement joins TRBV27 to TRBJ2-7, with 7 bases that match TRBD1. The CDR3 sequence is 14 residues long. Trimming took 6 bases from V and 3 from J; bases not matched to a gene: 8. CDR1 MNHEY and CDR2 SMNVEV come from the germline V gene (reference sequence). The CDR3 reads CASSNIGTVYEQYF. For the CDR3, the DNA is TGTGCCAGCAGCAATATCGGGACAGTCTACGAGCAGTACTTC.

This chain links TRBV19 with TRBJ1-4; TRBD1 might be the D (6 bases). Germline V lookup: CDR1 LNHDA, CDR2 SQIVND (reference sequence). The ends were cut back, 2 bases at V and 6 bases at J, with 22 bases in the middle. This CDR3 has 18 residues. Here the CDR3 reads CASSIFPPGHQRDEKLFF. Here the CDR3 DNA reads TGTGCCAGTAGTATATTCCCCCCGGGACACCAGCGAGATGAAAAACTGTTTTTT.

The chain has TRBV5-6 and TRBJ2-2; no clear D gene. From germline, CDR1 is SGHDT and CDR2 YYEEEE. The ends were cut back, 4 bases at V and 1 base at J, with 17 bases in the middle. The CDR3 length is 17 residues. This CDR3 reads CASSPAGREMNTGELFF. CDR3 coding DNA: TGTGCCAGCAGCCCTGCAGGTCGTGAAATGAACACCGGGGAGCTGTTTTTT.

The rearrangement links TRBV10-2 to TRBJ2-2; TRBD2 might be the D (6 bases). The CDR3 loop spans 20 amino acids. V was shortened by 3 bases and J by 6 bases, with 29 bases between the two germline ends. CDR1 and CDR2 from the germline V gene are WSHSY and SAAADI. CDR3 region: CASSDPYSTGKPIAAGELFF. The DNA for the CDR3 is TGCGCCAGCAGTGACCCATACTCTACAGGAAAACCAATAGCGGCCGGGGAGCTGTTTTTT.

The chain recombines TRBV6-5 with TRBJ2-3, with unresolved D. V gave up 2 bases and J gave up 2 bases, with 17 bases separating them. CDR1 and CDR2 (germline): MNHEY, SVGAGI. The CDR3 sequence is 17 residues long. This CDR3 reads CASSYLSRVSVTDTQYF. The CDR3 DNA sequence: TGTGCCAGCAGTTACCTTTCCCGGGTATCAGTCACAGATACGCAGTATTTT.

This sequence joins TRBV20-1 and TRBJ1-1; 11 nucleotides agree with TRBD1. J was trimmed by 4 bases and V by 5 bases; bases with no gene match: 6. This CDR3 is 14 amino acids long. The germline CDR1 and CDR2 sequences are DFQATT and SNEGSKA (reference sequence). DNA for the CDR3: TGCAGTGCTTCGGGACAGGGGGTAATCACTGAAGCTTTCTTT. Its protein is CSASGQGVITEAFF.

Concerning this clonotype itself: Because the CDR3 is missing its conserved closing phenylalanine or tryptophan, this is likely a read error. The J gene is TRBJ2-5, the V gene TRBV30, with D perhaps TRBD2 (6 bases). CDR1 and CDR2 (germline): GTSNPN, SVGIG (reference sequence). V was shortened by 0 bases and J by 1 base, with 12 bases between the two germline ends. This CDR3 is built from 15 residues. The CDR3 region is CAWSVRGSPQETQYL. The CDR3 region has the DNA TGTGCCTGGAGTGTACGGGGGAGCCCCCAAGAGACCCAGTACCTC.

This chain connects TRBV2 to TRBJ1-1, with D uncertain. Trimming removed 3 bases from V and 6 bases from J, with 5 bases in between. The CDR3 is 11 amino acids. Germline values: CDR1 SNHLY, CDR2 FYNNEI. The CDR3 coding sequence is TGTGCCAGCAGTGAGCAGGCTGAAGCTTTCTTT. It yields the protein CASSEQAEAFF.

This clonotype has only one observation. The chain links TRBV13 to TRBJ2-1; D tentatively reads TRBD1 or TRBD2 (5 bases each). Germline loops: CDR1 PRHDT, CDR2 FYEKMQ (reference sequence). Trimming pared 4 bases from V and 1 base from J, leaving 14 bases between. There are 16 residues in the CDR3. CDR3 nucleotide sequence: TGTGCCAGCAGCTCAGGACAACGCGGGTCCTACAATGAGCAGTTCTTC. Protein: CASSSGQRGSYNEQFF.